The 27 T cell receptor beta chains reported below all come from one sample, sequenced in a study of T cells in Graves' hyperthyroidism and ophthalmopathy (dated by TCRdb to 2018 to 2020). Receptor libraries were prepared by multiplex PCR. Sequencing was carried out with an Illumina HiSeq 2000. The TCR beta CDR3 regions were amplified from the RNA transcripts. For the first round of RT-PCR on the TCR CDR3, the HTBI primer set was used together with the Qiagen OneStep RT-PCR kit. The public reads were reprocessed in TCRdb via fastp at Q25 and MiXCR, keeping in-frame beta chains. Rows with a matching CDR3 protein are joined into one entry that keeps the most common DNA and genes. The sample table shows approximately 370,000 distinct CDR3 sequences, and about 18% are seen once. The ten largest clones take up around 35% of the sample. Sample: blood. The receptors were gathered from a woman aged 30 to 39 with Graves' hyperthyroidism that later progressed to Graves' ophthalmopathy.

This clonotype was seen repeatedly, ten times or more. CDR3 sequence reads: CASSYGQGESPLHF. The CDR3 nucleotides read TGTGCCAGCAGCTATGGACAGGGAGAATCACCCCTCCACTTT. The chain is built from TRBV3-1 and TRBJ1-6; 8 nucleotides align to TRBD1. The germline V gene encodes CDR1 LGHDT and CDR2 YNNKEL (reference sequence). CDR3 length: 14 amino acids. J was trimmed by 10 bases and V by 5 bases; bases with no gene match: 7.

Concerning this clonotype itself: This may come from a read error, since a much larger clone is one base off. The chain links TRBV12-3 or TRBV12-4 to TRBJ2-7; TRBD2 matches at 12 bases. The ends lost 7 bases at V and 5 bases at J; junction bases unmatched: 15. This CDR3 is 17 amino acids long. This CDR3 reads CASNRPRLAGERDEQYF. CDR3 DNA: TGTGCCAGCAACCGGCCGAGACTAGCGGGAGAGAGGGACGAGCAGTACTTC.

The J gene is TRBJ2-5, the V gene TRBV20-1; 8 bases agree with TRBD2. The CDR3 consists of 15 residues. From germline, CDR1 is DFQATT and CDR2 SNEGSKA (reference sequence). V dropped 5 bases and J dropped 5; count of bases not matched to a gene: 13. The CDR3 sequence is CSAPPWGGRTETQYF. The CDR3 nucleotides are TGCAGTGCTCCCCCATGGGGCGGGAGGACGGAGACCCAGTACTTC.

This clonotype has a handful of counts. The V call is TRBV18, the J call TRBJ1-1; D may be TRBD1 (6 bases). The CDR3 consists of 18 residues. Trimming removed 3 bases at V and 3 bases at J, with 23 bases between. Germline V gene sequence: CDR1 KGHSH, CDR2 LQKENI. The CDR3 here is CASSPPLPLQGLDTEAFF. CDR3 bases: TGTGCCAGCTCACCCCCCCTGCCCTTACAGGGTCTGGACACTGAAGCTTTCTTT.

This clonotype was seen a handful of times. CDR3 in amino acids: CASSPSSGSLYEQYF. The DNA for the CDR3 is TGTGCCAGTAGTCCGTCTAGCGGGAGTCTCTACGAGCAGTACTTC. V is TRBV19 and J is TRBJ2-7; 10 positions match TRBD2. Per germline, CDR1 LNHDA and CDR2 SQIVND (reference sequence). The V gene end was trimmed by 5 bases and the J gene end by 3 bases; junction bases not matched to a gene: 7. The length of the CDR3 is 15 residues.

This clonotype was seen at least ten times. The V and J genes are TRBV6-1 and TRBJ2-1, with 7 bases lining up with TRBD1. CDR1 MNHNS and CDR2 SASEGT come from the germline V gene. The CDR3 spans 14 residues. With V trimmed by 9 bases and J by 2 bases, 7 bases remained unmatched. The CDR3 sequence is CASGRTGPYNEQFF. CDR3 coding DNA: TGTGCCAGTGGAAGGACAGGACCCTACAATGAGCAGTTCTTC.

This clonotype was counted only a few times. V is TRBV10-3 and J is TRBJ2-4; TRBD2 matches 11 bases. The V gene's germline CDR1 is ENHRY and CDR2 SYGVKD. CDR3 length equals 17 residues. Trimming at V came to 10 bases and at J to 0 bases, leaving 11 bases not matched to a gene. The CDR3 nucleotides are TGTGCCACTAGTCCGGGACTAGCGGCACTAGCCAAAAACATTCAGTACTTC. Translating it yields CATSPGLAALAKNIQYF.

The rearrangement links TRBV20-1 to TRBJ1-2, with D possibly matching TRBD1 (5 bases). CDR1 is DFQATT and CDR2 is SNEGSKA in the germline V gene (reference sequence). V lost 3 bases, J lost 0 bases, and 8 bases lay in between. The CDR3 spans 13 residues. The CDR3 sequence is CSARTATNYGYTF. For the CDR3, the DNA is TGCAGTGCTAGGACAGCTACTAACTATGGCTACACCTTC.

Many counts were recorded for this clonotype. The chain couples TRBV7-2 to TRBJ2-7; TRBD1 aligns across 8 bases. Trimming cost V 4 bases and J 3 bases; bases outside gene matches: 17. From germline, CDR1 is SGHTA and CDR2 FQGNSA. This CDR3 is built from 18 residues. CDR3 nucleotide sequence: TGTGCCAGCAGCTCCCGGGAAGACAGGGGAACCCTATACTACGAGCAGTACTTC. It translates to CASSSREDRGTLYYEQYF.

This clonotype was seen at least ten times. The rearrangement joins TRBV27 to TRBJ1-1; 7 nucleotides agree with TRBD1. Trimming took 6 bases from V and 3 from J; bases not matched to a gene: 19. Germline V gene lookup returns CDR1 MNHEY and CDR2 SMNVEV (reference sequence). This CDR3 is 18 amino acids long. CDR3 sequence: CASSLGYRQGVVDTEAFF. The CDR3 bases are TGTGCCAGCAGCCTAGGTTATAGGCAGGGGGTGGTGGACACTGAAGCTTTCTTT.

This chain joins TRBV6-1 and TRBJ2-7, with D possibly being TRBD1 (6 bases). The CDR3 has 14 amino acids. Per the germline V gene, CDR1 is MNHNS and CDR2 is SASEGT. The V and J ends lost 10 bases and 0 bases respectively, with 16 bases between them. This chain's CDR3 is CATRGGPSSYEQYF. CDR3 DNA sequence: TGTGCCACCCGTGGGGGCCCGAGCTCCTACGAGCAGTACTTC.

The CDR3 region has the DNA TGTGCCAGCAGCTTATTGAGCCGAGGCAACGAGCAGTACTTC. This translates into CASSLLSRGNEQYF. This chain connects TRBV7-8 to TRBJ2-7; D not resolved. The V and J ends lost 2 bases and 5 bases respectively, with 13 bases between them. This CDR3 has 14 residues. Germline CDR1 is SGHVS and CDR2 is FQNEAQ.

This clonotype appeared many times. The gene calls are TRBV3-1 and TRBJ1-6, with TRBD1 identical over 11 bases. Germline CDR1 is LGHDT and CDR2 is YNNKEL (reference sequence). The CDR3 has 18 amino acids. Trimming at V came to 1 base and at J to 1 base, leaving 3 bases not matched to a gene. The CDR3 nucleotides are TGTGCCAGCAGCCAAGGGGGACAGGGGGTTTCCTATAATTCACCCCTCCACTTT. Protein sequence: CASSQGGQGVSYNSPLHF.

This clonotype was found once. The J gene is TRBJ1-2, the V gene TRBV3-1; 7 nucleotides match TRBD1. Germline values: CDR1 LGHDT, CDR2 YNNKEL (reference sequence). The V and J ends lost 3 bases and 2 bases, in that order; junction bases with no gene match: 9. CDR3 size: 16 residues. This CDR3 reads CASSQRGRGVNYGYTF. CDR3 DNA: TGTGCCAGCAGCCAGAGGGGGCGCGGGGTAAACTATGGCTACACCTTC. The whole variable domain, remainder taken from reference TRBV3-1 and TRBJ1-2, is DTAVSQTPKYLVTQMGNDKSIKCEQNLGHDTMYWYKQDSKKFLKIMFSYNNKELIINETVPNRFSPKSPDKAHLNLHINSLELGDSAVYFCASSQRGRGVNYGYTFGSGTRLTVV.

The gene calls are TRBV7-2 and TRBJ2-7; D tentatively reads TRBD1 or TRBD2 (6 bases each). The length of the CDR3 is 14 residues. The V end was cut by 4 bases, the J end by 2 bases, with 12 bases between. Per germline, CDR1 SGHTA and CDR2 FQGNSA. DNA of the CDR3: TGTGCCAGCAGCTCATACGGGGGCACCTACGAGCAGTACTTC. It encodes CASSSYGGTYEQYF.

The chain has TRBV29-1 and TRBJ1-4; TRBD1 agrees at 8 bases. Germline V lookup: CDR1 SQVTM, CDR2 ANQGSEA. The CDR3 is 13 residues long. The trim removed 5 bases at V and 6 bases at J, leaving 5 bases unmatched. The CDR3 loop reads CSVRTGRDEKLFF. DNA of the CDR3: TGCAGCGTTCGGACAGGGAGAGATGAAAAACTGTTTTTT.

In its sample, this clonotype was seen a few times. This chain uses TRBV24-1 with TRBJ1-2; 9 bases fit TRBD1. The length of the CDR3 is 13 residues. V lost 9 bases to trimming and J lost 3 bases; unmatched junction nucleotides: 4. Per the germline V gene, CDR1 is KGHDR and CDR2 is SFDVKD. The CDR3: CATGTGYDYGYTF. Here the CDR3 DNA reads TGTGCCACCGGGACAGGGTATGACTATGGCTACACCTTC.

This clonotype was detected only a few times. The chain couples TRBV5-1 to TRBJ2-3; 13 bases agree with TRBD2. The CDR3 is 19 residues long. Trimming removed 4 bases from V and 0 bases from J; junction bases left unmatched: 11. The germline V gene encodes CDR1 SGHRS and CDR2 YFSETQ. The CDR3 DNA sequence: TGCGCCAGCAGCCGCGCGGGGACTAGCGGGGTGACTAGCACAGATACGCAGTATTTT. This encodes CASSRAGTSGVTSTDTQYF.

This clonotype was seen repeatedly, ten times or more. In nucleotides, the CDR3 is TGTGCCACCAGCAGCCACCCCGGGACAGGGTCGACCCAGTACTTC. The encoded protein is CATSSHPGTGSTQYF. The chain uses TRBV15 and TRBJ2-5; the match to TRBD1 covers 9 bases. V dropped 3 bases and J dropped 7; count of bases not matched to a gene: 9. The CDR3 is 15 amino acids. Per germline, CDR1 LNHNV and CDR2 YYDKDF (reference sequence). Full variable domain (remainder filled in from reference TRBV15 and TRBJ2-5): DAMVIQNPRYQVTQFGKPVTLSCSQTLNHNVMYWYQQKSSQAPKLLFHYYDKDFNNEADTPDNFQSRRPNTSFCFLDIRSPGLGDTAMYLCATSSHPGTGSTQYFGPGTRLLVL.

This clonotype was counted many times. This chain uses TRBV28 with TRBJ2-5; perhaps D is TRBD1 or TRBD2 (5 bases each). The CDR3 contains 14 residues. The germline V gene has CDR1 MDHEN and CDR2 SYDVKM. Trimming took off 5 bases at V and 0 bases at J, with 10 bases between the two ends. CDR3: CASSPGRHQETQYF. The CDR3 DNA reads TGTGCCAGCAGTCCGGGACGACACCAAGAGACCCAGTACTTC.

This clonotype was counted many times. The rearrangement links TRBV3-1 to TRBJ2-2; TRBD1 matches at 9 bases. The CDR3 sequence is 15 residues long. The germline gives CDR1 LGHDT, CDR2 YNNKEL (reference sequence). J lost 6 bases, V lost 5 bases, and 7 bases had no gene match. The CDR3 here is CASSRDRGSPGELFF. The CDR3 DNA is TGTGCCAGCAGCAGAGACAGGGGGTCACCCGGGGAGCTGTTTTTT.

The chain employs TRBV11-2 and TRBJ2-1; tentatively, D is TRBD2 (6 bases). Germline loops: CDR1 SGHAT, CDR2 FQNNGV. V was clipped by 5 bases and J by 2 bases, with 19 bases between them. The length of the CDR3 is 17 residues. This CDR3 is CASSQDGPGATYNEQFF. CDR3 DNA sequence: TGTGCCAGCAGCCAAGATGGTCCGGGAGCGACCTACAATGAGCAGTTCTTC.

The chain has TRBV19 and TRBJ1-4; D gene uncertain. V was cut by 9 bases and J by 8 bases, with 19 bases left in between. The V gene's germline CDR1 is LNHDA and CDR2 SQIVND (reference sequence). This CDR3 contains 14 residues. The CDR3 region is CASRSLMEGEKLFF. CDR3 DNA sequence: TGTGCCAGCCGCAGCCTAATGGAGGGCGAAAAACTGTTTTTT. Complete variable domain (other parts from reference TRBV19 and TRBJ1-4): DGGITQSPKYLFRKEGQNVTLSCEQNLNHDAMYWYRQDPGQGLRLIYYSQIVNDFQKGDIAEGYSVSREKKESFPLTVTSAQKNPTAFYLCASRSLMEGEKLFFGSGTQLSVL.

With respect to this clonotype: A junction boundary mismatches the germline segment, possibly from a read error. The V call is TRBV7-2, the J call TRBJ2-1; the D gene is possibly TRBD2 (5 bases). Per the germline V gene, CDR1 is SGHTA and CDR2 is FQGNSA. This CDR3 region has 18 residues. The CDR3 DNA is TGTGCCAGCAGTCCCGCGGACCCCCTGGCGGGCTCCGACAATGAGCGGTTCTTC. Protein: CASSPADPLAGSDNERFF.

This clonotype was counted at least ten times. The genes are TRBV12-3 or TRBV12-4 and TRBJ1-1; D may be TRBD1 (5 bases). The germline V and J ends were trimmed by 6 bases and 1 base, with 15 bases remaining between them. There are 15 residues in the CDR3. The CDR3 coding sequence is TGTGCCAGCAGCCGCGGGGGTAACGAGAACACTGAAGCTTTCTTT. It yields the protein CASSRGGNENTEAFF.

This clonotype showed up many times. The gene calls are TRBV12-3 or TRBV12-4 and TRBJ2-3, with D possibly being TRBD1 (6 bases). The CDR3 is made up of 14 amino acids. Trimming took 2 bases from V and 4 from J, leaving 10 bases between them. CDR3 coding DNA: TGTGCCAGCAGTTTATCAGGGGTCCCAGATACGCAGTATTTT. Translation gives CASSLSGVPDTQYF.

This clonotype occurred many times. The chain has TRBV11-2 and TRBJ2-7; D may be TRBD1 (6 bases). CDR3 size: 15 residues. V was pared by 4 bases and J by 4 bases, with 17 bases between. CDR1 is SGHAT, CDR2 FQNNGV, per germline. Written as DNA, the CDR3 is TGTGCCAGCAGCTCCTTAAAAGACAGGCTGTACGAGCAGTACTTC. Protein sequence: CASSSLKDRLYEQYF.